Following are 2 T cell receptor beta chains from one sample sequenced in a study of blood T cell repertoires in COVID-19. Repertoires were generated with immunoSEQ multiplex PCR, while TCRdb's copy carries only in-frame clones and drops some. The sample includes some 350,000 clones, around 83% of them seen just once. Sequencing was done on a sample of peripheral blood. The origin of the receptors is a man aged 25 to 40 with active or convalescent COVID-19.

CDR3 nucleotides: TGCGCCAGCAGGCGGACTAGCGGGGCTACTAGCACAGATACGCAGTATTTT. This encodes CASRRTSGATSTDTQYF. The chain joins TRBV5-1 to TRBJ2-3; 12 positions agree with TRBD2. The trim removed 5 bases at V and 0 bases at J, leaving 7 bases unmatched. The CDR3 is made up of 17 amino acids. Germline CDR1 is SGHRS and CDR2 is YFSETQ.

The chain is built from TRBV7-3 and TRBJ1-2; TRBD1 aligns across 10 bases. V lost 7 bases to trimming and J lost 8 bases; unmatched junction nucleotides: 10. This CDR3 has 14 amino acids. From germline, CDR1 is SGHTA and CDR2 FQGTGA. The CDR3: CASTEPGQGKGYTF. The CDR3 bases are TGTGCCAGCACCGAACCGGGACAGGGGAAAGGCTACACCTTC.